This T cell receptor (beta chain) stems from a study of tumor-infiltrating lymphocytes in primary liver carcinoma. Each 20-30 mg portion of unsorted bulk tissue served as the source for co-extraction of RNA and DNA. Reverse transcription of 500 to 650 ng total RNA with a constant-region primer produced TCR beta cDNA. Three-round nested multiplex PCR performed with slightly modified ARM-PCR produced the TCR beta libraries. Amplification in the first two PCR rounds was performed using TRBV1-TRBV30 forward primers and a C-beta reverse primer for 10 cycles each. TCRdb passed the multiplex PCR reads through MiXCR, listing each CDR3 protein once. The sample holds roughly 22,000 distinct CDR3 sequences, around 80% seen once. The CDR3 covers 19 residues. Per the germline V gene, CDR1 is LGHNA and CDR2 is YNFKEQ. Remarks on this clonotype: Antigen: not known. Germline and junction disagree at one end, which may indicate a read error.

General observations from the study: Tumors carried a top-250-clone fraction significantly exceeding that of blood (p = 0.039).

This sequence joins TRBV4-2 and TRBJ1-6; no clear D gene. The receptor's source is a woman in her thirties with primary liver carcinoma and hepatitis B virus infection. The sequencing input was liver tumor tissue from sampling region 2. As for subset: tumor region T2, inferior pole. CDR3 nucleotide sequence: TGCGCCAGCAGCCAACTCACCACGGAAACCTCTCGAGGGAATCCACCCCTCCACTTT. The encoded protein is CASSQLTTETSRGNPPLHF.